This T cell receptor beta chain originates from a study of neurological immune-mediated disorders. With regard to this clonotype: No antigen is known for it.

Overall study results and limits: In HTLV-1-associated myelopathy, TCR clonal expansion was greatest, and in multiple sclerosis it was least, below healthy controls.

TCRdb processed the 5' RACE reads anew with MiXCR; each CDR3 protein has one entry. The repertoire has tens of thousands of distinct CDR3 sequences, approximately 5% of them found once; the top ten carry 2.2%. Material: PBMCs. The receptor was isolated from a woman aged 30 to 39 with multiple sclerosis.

CDR3: CSASGDTKIAGGPSDTQYF. As DNA, the CDR3 is TGCAGTGCTAGCGGAGACACGAAGATAGCGGGAGGGCCATCGGATACGCAGTATTTT. The chain links TRBV20-1 to TRBJ2-3; 11 bases line up with TRBD2. Germline values: CDR1 DFQATT, CDR2 SNEGSKA (reference sequence). The V gene end was trimmed by 3 bases and the J gene end by 6 bases; junction bases not matched to a gene: 20. The CDR3 sequence is 19 residues long.